This TCR beta chain came from a study of naive and memory T cell subsets. Two oligonucleotides, mixed equimolar, formed the beta constant-region primer covering TRBC1 and TRBC2. The ligated cDNA underwent four PCR rounds using SP2 and nested alpha and beta constant-region primers. TCRdb processed the UMI-ligation and nested PCR reads anew with MiXCR; each CDR3 protein has one entry. The table lists around 140,000 distinct CDR3 sequences, approximately 20% of them singletons. Remarks on this clonotype: Its antigen is still unknown.

Germline CDR1 SEHNR, CDR2 FQNEAQ (reference sequence). V shed 3 bases and J shed 6 bases, with 8 bases lying between them. CDR3 length: 12 amino acids. Study findings and constraints: The power law exponent of TCR abundance differed between naive and memory cells. TCR counts from RNA may reflect activation-linked expression changes. A few larger clonotypes appeared in naive repertoires, especially CD8, possibly memory cells re-expressing CD45RA.

The chain is built from TRBV7-9 and TRBJ1-2; tentatively, D is TRBD1 (5 bases). The source material was naive CD8+ T cells from blood. This TCR came from a human donor in good health. Written as DNA, the CDR3 is TGTGCCAGCAGCTTGGGGACTGATGGCTACACCTTC. The encoded protein is CASSLGTDGYTF.